This TCR beta chain was recovered during a study of blood T cell repertoires in COVID-19. In the study overall: Both acute and convalescent COVID-19 samples were obtained from the United States, Italy and Spain. Sample material is recorded as cDNA or gDNA derived from T cells, B-cell-depleted T cells, or PBMCs.

Per the original data handling: Amplifying reference gene primers gave estimates of nucleated cell counts. Here immunoSEQ multiplex PCR was the method, and the copy in TCRdb shows in-frame clones only, minus some. Clone size and V and J calls were adopted from that table, with D and trimming inferred from the DNA. The repertoire consists of about 190,000 clones, with roughly 84% occurring once and the leading ten covering 6.2%. V shed 0 bases, J shed 5 bases, and the junction held 5 bases outside the gene matches. CDR1 and CDR2 from the germline V gene are SGHAT and FQNNGV. This CDR3 comprises 15 residues.

Material for sequencing was peripheral blood. The source is a woman in her thirties or forties who had recovered from COVID-19. The rearrangement uses TRBV11-2 and TRBJ2-5; 8 nucleotides agree with TRBD1. CDR3 nucleotide sequence: TGTGCCAGCAGCTTAGAACGGACAGGGTGGGAGACCCAGTACTTC. Its translation is CASSLERTGWETQYF.